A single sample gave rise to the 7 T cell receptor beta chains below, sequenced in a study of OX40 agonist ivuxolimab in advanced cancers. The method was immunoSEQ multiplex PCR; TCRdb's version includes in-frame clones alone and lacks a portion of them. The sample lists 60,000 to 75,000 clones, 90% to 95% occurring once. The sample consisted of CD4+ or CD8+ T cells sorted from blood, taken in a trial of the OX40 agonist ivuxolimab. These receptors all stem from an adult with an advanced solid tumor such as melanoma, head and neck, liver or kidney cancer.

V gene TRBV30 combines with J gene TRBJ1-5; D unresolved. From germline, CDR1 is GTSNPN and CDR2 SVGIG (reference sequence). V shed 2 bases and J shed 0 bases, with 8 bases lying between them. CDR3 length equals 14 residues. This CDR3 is CAWSLGYSNQPQHF. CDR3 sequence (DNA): TGTGCCTGGAGTTTGGGTTATAGCAATCAGCCCCAGCATTTT.

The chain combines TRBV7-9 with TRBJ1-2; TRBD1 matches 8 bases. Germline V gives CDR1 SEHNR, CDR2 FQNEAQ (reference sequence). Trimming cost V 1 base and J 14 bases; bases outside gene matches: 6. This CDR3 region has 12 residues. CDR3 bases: TGTGCCAGCAGCTTAGGTTCAGGGGGCTGGACCTTC. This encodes CASSLGSGGWTF.

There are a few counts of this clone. In nucleotides, the CDR3 is TGTGCCAGCAGCTTAGGTGGGACAGGGTCTCAGCATTTT. This encodes CASSLGGTGSQHF. The chain recombines TRBV7-9 with TRBJ1-5, with 9 bases fitting TRBD1. Germline V gives CDR1 SEHNR, CDR2 FQNEAQ (reference sequence). The CDR3 runs to 13 residues. The junction had 5 bases not matched to a gene; V was cut back by 1 base and J by 13 bases.

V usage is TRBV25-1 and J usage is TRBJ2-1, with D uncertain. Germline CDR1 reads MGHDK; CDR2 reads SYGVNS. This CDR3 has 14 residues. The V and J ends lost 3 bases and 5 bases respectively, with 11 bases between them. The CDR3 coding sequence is TGTGCCAGCAGTGATACCGTCTACAACAATGAGCAGTTCTTC. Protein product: CASSDTVYNNEQFF.

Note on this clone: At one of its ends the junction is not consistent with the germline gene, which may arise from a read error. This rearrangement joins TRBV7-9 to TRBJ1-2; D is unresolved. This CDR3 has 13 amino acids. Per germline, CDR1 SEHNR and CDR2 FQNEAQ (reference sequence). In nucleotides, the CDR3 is TGTGCCAGCAGCTTAAATGCCAACTATGGCCACACCTTC. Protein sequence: CASSLNANYGHTF.

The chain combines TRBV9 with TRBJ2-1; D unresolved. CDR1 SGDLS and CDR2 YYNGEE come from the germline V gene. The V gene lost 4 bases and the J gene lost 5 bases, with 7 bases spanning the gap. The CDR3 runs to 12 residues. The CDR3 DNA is TGTGCCAGCAGCCTAACCCACAATGAGCAGTTCTTC. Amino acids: CASSLTHNEQFF.

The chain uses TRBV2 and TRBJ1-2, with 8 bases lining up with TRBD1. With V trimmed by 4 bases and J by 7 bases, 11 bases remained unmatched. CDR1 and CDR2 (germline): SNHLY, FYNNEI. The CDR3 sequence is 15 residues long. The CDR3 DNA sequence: TGTGCCAGCAGTGGGGACCAGGGGGCGTTCAGTGGCTACACCTTC. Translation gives CASSGDQGAFSGYTF. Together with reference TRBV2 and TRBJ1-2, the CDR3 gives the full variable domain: EPEVTQTPSHQVTQMGQEVILRCVPISNHLYFYWYRQILGQKVEFLVSFYNNEISEKSEIFDDQFSVERPDGSNFTLKIRSTKLEDSAMYFCASSGDQGAFSGYTFGSGTRLTVV.